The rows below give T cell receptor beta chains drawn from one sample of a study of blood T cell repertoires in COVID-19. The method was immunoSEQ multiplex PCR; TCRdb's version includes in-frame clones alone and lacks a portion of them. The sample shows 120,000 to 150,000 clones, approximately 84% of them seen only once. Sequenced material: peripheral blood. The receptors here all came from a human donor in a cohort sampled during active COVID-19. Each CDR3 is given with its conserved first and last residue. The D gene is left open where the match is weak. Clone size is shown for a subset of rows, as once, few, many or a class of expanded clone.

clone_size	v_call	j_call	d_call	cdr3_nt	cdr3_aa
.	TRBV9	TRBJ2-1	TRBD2	TGTGCCAGCAGCGTAGGCCTAGCGGGGGCTCATGAGCAGTTCTTC	CASSVGLAGAHEQFF
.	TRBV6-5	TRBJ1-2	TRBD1	TGTGCCAGCACCCCAGGGGGGCTCTATGGCTACACCTTC	CASTPGGLYGYTF
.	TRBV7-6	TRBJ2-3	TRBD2	TGTGCCAGCAGCTCGACTAGCGGAAGATGGGGTACGCAGTATTTT	CASSSTSGRWGTQYF
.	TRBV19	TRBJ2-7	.	TGTGCCAGTAGCTACCGGGGGACCAGCTCCTACGAGCAGTACTTC	CASSYRGTSSYEQYF
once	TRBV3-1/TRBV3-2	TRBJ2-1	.	TGTGCCAGCAGCCAAGATTCGGGATGGGCTAGCTCCTACAATGAGCAGTTCTTC	CASSQDSGWASSYNEQFF
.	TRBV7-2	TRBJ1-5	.	TGTGCCAGCAGCTTAATAAGCAATCAGCCCCAGCATTTT	CASSLISNQPQHF
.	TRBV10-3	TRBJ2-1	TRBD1	TGTGCCATCAGCCGGGACAGGGATTCCTACAATGAGCAGTTCTTC	CAISRDRDSYNEQFF
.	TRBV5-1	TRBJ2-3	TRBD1	TGCGCCAGCAGCTTGGGGGCAGGGGGCTATGGAGATACGCAGTATTTT	CASSLGAGGYGDTQYF
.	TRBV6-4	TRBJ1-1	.	TGTGCCAGCAGTGACTCGAGCGGGGGCGGCACTGAAGCTTTCTTT	CASSDSSGGGTEAFF
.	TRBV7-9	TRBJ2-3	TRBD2	TGTGCCAGCAGCTCTGGACTAGCGGGGGGCCCGGGTACGCAGTATTTT	CASSSGLAGGPGTQYF
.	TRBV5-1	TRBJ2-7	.	TGCGCCAGCAGCTTGGATGGTTCTCCAGTTTTC	CASSLDGSPVF
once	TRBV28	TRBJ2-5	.	TGTGCCAGCAGTTTCCCGGGGAAAGAGACCCAGTACTTC	CASSFPGKETQYF
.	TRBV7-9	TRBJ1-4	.	TGTGCCAGCAGCTTAAAACAGGGTGTTGAAAAACTGTTTTTT	CASSLKQGVEKLFF
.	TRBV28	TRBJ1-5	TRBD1	TGTGCCAGCAGTGGGACAGTGAATCAGCCCCAGCATTTT	CASSGTVNQPQHF
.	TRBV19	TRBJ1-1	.	TGTGCCAGTAAAAGGCTGGGGCCGACGAACACTGAAGCTTTCTTT	CASKRLGPTNTEAFF
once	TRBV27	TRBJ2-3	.	TGTGCCAGCAGTTCTCGCACAGATACGCAGTATTTT	CASSSRTDTQYF
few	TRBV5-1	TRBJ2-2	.	TGCGCCAGCAGCTTGGTAGCAGGGCAGAACACCGGGGAGCTGTTTTTT	CASSLVAGQNTGELFF
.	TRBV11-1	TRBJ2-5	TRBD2	TGTGCCAGCAGCTTCAGGCTAGCGGAGGAGACCCAGTACTTC	CASSFRLAEETQYF
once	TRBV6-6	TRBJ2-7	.	TGTGCCAGCACGCGGGGAAAGGGCTCCTACGAGCAGTACTTC	CASTRGKGSYEQYF
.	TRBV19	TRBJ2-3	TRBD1	TGTGCCAGTAGAGACGGACAGGGTCTCGCAGATACGCAGTATTTT	CASRDGQGLADTQYF
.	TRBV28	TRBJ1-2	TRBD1	TGTGCCAGCAGACCCGACAGGGACGGGAACTATGGCTACACCTTC	CASRPDRDGNYGYTF
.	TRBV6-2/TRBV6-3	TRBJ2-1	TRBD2	TGTGCCAGCAGTTACCCCAAAACTAGCGGGAACTACAATGAGCAGTTCTTC	CASSYPKTSGNYNEQFF
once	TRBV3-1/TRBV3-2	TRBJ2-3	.	TGTGCCAGCAGCCAAGATCTTCCGGGCACAGATACGCAGTATTTT	CASSQDLPGTDTQYF
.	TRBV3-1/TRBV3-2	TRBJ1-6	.	TGTGCCAGCAGCCAAGTAGCTTCAGGGACTGGAAATTCACCCCTCCACTTT	CASSQVASGTGNSPLHF
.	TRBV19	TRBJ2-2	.	TGTGCCAGTAGTATGAGGCAGGGCCCGAACACCGGGGAGCTGTTTTTT	CASSMRQGPNTGELFF
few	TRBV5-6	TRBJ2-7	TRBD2	TGTGCCAGCAGTCGTCGGGGGGGCCTGCTGGGCGAGCAGTACTTC	CASSRRGGLLGEQYF
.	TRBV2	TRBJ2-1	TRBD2	TGTGCCAGCAGTAGCGGGGGGTACAATGAGCAGTTCTTC	CASSSGGYNEQFF
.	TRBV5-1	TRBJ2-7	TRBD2	TGCGCCAGCAGCTTGGCGAAGCGGGGGGACAATTCCTACGAGCAGTACTTC	CASSLAKRGDNSYEQYF
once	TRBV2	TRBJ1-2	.	TGTGCCAGCTACGGGACATTGACTTATGGCTACACCTTC	CASYGTLTYGYTF
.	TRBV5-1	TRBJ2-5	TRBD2	TGCGCCAGCAGGACTAGCGGGGGGGCAGAGACCCAGTACTTC	CASRTSGGAETQYF
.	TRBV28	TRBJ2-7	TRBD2	TGTGCCAGCAGCCTGGGGGGGAGCACCTACGAGCAGTACTTC	CASSLGGSTYEQYF
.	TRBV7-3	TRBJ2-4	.	TGTGCCAGCAGCTTAGAGGACAGAAACATTCAGTACTTC	CASSLEDRNIQYF
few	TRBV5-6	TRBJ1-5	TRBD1	TGTGCCAGCAGCACACTGGACAGGGAAAATCAGCCCCAGCATTTT	CASSTLDRENQPQHF
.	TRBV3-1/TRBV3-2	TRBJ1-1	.	TGTGCCAGCAGCCAAGATCTATGGAACACTGAAGCTTTCTTT	CASSQDLWNTEAFF
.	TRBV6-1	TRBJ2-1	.	TGTGCCAGCAGTGAAGACATCATCTCCTACAATGAGCAGTTCTTC	CASSEDIISYNEQFF